This T cell receptor (beta chain) was documented in a study of cytotoxic CD8 clonotypes in ibrutinib-treated CLL. Some clones are missing from TCRdb's copy, which holds only in-frame ones; the method was immunoSEQ multiplex PCR. The table records tens of thousands of clones, around 52% of them present only once. V trimming: 3 bases; J trimming: 10 bases; junction bases outside the gene matches: 13. CDR3 size: 16 residues. Germline V lookup: CDR1 LNHDA, CDR2 SQIVND (reference sequence). This specimen was PBMCs, taken after 12 months of ibrutinib treatment. The receptor comes from a human donor with chronic lymphocytic leukemia. This chain connects TRBV19 to TRBJ1-4; TRBD1 matches 8 bases. CDR3 sequence (DNA): TGTGCCAGTAGTATCGAGTCGAACAGGGGGATCGGAAAACTGTTTTTT. Its translation is CASSIESNRGIGKLFF.